This is a list of T cell receptor beta chains from one sample in a study of vaccination effects on CD4 cells after COVID-19. No antigen has been assigned to these receptors. Produced via immunoSEQ multiplex PCR; TCRdb's table is partial and in-frame only. The sample lists about 46,000 clones; 60% to 80% were seen once. Sequences were derived from CD4+ T cells from PBMCs cultured without peptide, sampled before COVID-19 vaccination. The receptors here all came from a human donor who had a prior SARS-CoV-2 infection. The CDR3 runs from the conserved cysteine through the conserved F or W. A D gene is named only where the DNA matches it firmly. Some rows have no size entry. The others give once, few or many, or a class for an expanded clone.

cdr3_length	j_call	v_call	d_call	clone_size	cdr3_nt	cdr3_aa
15	TRBJ2-7	TRBV2	TRBD2	NA	TGTGCCAGCAGCTGGGATTTAGCGGGAAGTGACGAGCAGTACTTC	CASSWDLAGSDEQYF
13	TRBJ2-7	TRBV18	TRBD2	few	TGTGCCAGCTCACCAACTAGCGACTACGAGCAGTACTTC	CASSPTSDYEQYF
14	TRBJ2-7	TRBV5-5	NA	NA	TGTGCCAGCAGCTTGGATTCAGACGGTAGAGAGCAGTACTTC	CASSLDSDGREQYF
17	TRBJ1-1	TRBV29-1	TRBD1	NA	TGCAGCGTTGAAGATCTCGGACAGGGCCTCATGAACACTGAAGCTTTCTTT	CSVEDLGQGLMNTEAFF
16	TRBJ1-3	TRBV18	NA	NA	TGTGCCAGCTCACCTGGCTCACTATTCTCTGGAAACACCATATATTTT	CASSPGSLFSGNTIYF
15	TRBJ2-1	TRBV2	NA	NA	TGTGCCAGCAGTTCCCTCGGAAGCTCCTACAATGAGCAGTTCTTC	CASSSLGSSYNEQFF
16	TRBJ2-1	TRBV18	NA	NA	TGTGCCAGCTCACCACCTGGGGCTAGAGTATACAATGAGCAGTTCTTC	CASSPPGARVYNEQFF
14	TRBJ2-5	TRBV5-1	NA	NA	TGCGCCAGCAGCTTTAGACAGGACGGGGAGACCCAGTACTTC	CASSFRQDGETQYF
16	TRBJ2-1	TRBV5-8	TRBD2	once	TGTGCCAGCAGCACCGGGACTAGCGGGAGGTACAATGAGCAGTTCTTC	CASSTGTSGRYNEQFF
12	TRBJ1-2	TRBV5-6	NA	NA	TGTGCCAGCAGCATGTCCAACTATGGCTACACCTTC	CASSMSNYGYTF
16	TRBJ2-3	TRBV7-2	NA	NA	TGTGCCAGCAGCTTAGGGATCGACGCACGCACAGATACGCAGTATTTT	CASSLGIDARTDTQYF
14	TRBJ1-1	TRBV5-1	TRBD1	NA	TGCGCCAGCAGCTTCGACAGGGGCGGAACTGAAGCTTTCTTT	CASSFDRGGTEAFF
13	TRBJ2-1	TRBV5-6	NA	NA	TGTGCCAGCAGCCTCCGCGGTCTTTATGAGCAGTTCTTC	CASSLRGLYEQFF
12	TRBJ1-2	TRBV24-1	NA	few	TGTGCCACCAGTGACCCCTCGGGAGGCTACACCTTC	CATSDPSGGYTF
10	TRBJ2-7	TRBV20-1	NA	NA	TGCAGTGCTGGATCCTACGAGCAGTACTTC	CSAGSYEQYF
15	TRBJ1-5	TRBV27	NA	NA	TGTGCCAGCAGACCGACGGGGTATCGCAATCAGCCCCAGCATTTT	CASRPTGYRNQPQHF
14	TRBJ2-1	TRBV5-1	NA	NA	TGCGCCAGCAGCTTGGCCTCGTACCACAATGAGCAGTTCTTC	CASSLASYHNEQFF
16	TRBJ1-4	TRBV5-1	TRBD1	once	TGCGCCAGCAGCTTAACAATAACAGGGGGCAGGGAAAAACTGTTTTTT	CASSLTITGGREKLFF
17	TRBJ2-3	TRBV6-2/TRBV6-3	TRBD2	NA	TGTGCCAGCAGTTACTCGACCCGGGACTACTTCACAGATACGCAGTATTTT	CASSYSTRDYFTDTQYF
12	TRBJ2-1	TRBV3-1/TRBV3-2	TRBD2	NA	TGTGCCAGCAGCCCTAGCGGTCTCCGACAGTTCTTC	CASSPSGLRQFF
19	TRBJ2-1	TRBV5-7	TRBD2	NA	TGTGCCAGCAGCCTCCCGGGACTAGCGGGGGGGGGAACTTACAATGAGCAGTTCTTC	CASSLPGLAGGGTYNEQFF
12	TRBJ2-7	TRBV3-1/TRBV3-2	TRBD2	few	TGTGCCAGCAGCCGACTAGCTTACGAGCAGTACTTC	CASSRLAYEQYF
13	TRBJ1-1	TRBV10-3	TRBD1	few	TGTGCCACCCATGGGACAGGAGTCACTGAAGCTTTCTTT	CATHGTGVTEAFF
15	TRBJ1-6	TRBV18	NA	NA	TGTGCCAGCTCACCAATCTGGGGTACTGATTCACCCCTCCACTTT	CASSPIWGTDSPLHF
14	TRBJ2-7	TRBV6-6	NA	NA	TGTGCCAGCAGTTACTCGATACGTTCCTACGAGCAGTACTTC	CASSYSIRSYEQYF
15	TRBJ1-1	TRBV27	NA	NA	TGTGCCAGCAGTTTACTGAGTACCGGGGACACTGAAGCTTTCTTT	CASSLLSTGDTEAFF
18	TRBJ2-1	TRBV4-3	TRBD2	NA	TGCGCCAGCAGCCAAGCGATGGGAGGTAGCGGGAGGGCCGATGAGCAGTTCTTC	CASSQAMGGSGRADEQFF
16	TRBJ2-7	TRBV5-5	TRBD2	NA	TGTGCCAGCAGCTTCCGCCTAGCGGGAGGGCCTATTAGGCAGTACTTC	CASSFRLAGGPIRQYF
13	TRBJ1-1	TRBV6-5	NA	NA	TGTGCCAGCAGGGACGATATGAACACTGAAGCTTTCTTT	CASRDDMNTEAFF
14	TRBJ1-1	TRBV24-1	NA	NA	TGTGCCACCAGACCTACAGGAGCCAACACTGAAGCTTTCTTT	CATRPTGANTEAFF
18	TRBJ2-5	TRBV10-3	TRBD2	NA	TGTGCCATCAGTGGCGGTACTAGCGGGAGACTTGGCCAAGAGACCCAGTACTTC	CAISGGTSGRLGQETQYF
13	TRBJ2-7	TRBV27	NA	NA	TGTGCCAGCAGTCCCCGCCGGCGGTTCGAGCAGTACTTC	CASSPRRRFEQYF
14	TRBJ2-1	TRBV7-2	NA	NA	TGTGCCACCAGGGAAAAACAGGGCTCGGTAGAGCAGTTCTTC	CATREKQGSVEQFF
11	TRBJ2-7	TRBV7-2	NA	NA	TGTGCCAGCAGCTCCACCTACGAGCAGTACTTC	CASSSTYEQYF
15	TRBJ1-2	TRBV11-2	NA	NA	TGTGCCAGCAGCTTAGAACCCGCGGGGGATTTTGGCTACACCTTC	CASSLEPAGDFGYTF
13	TRBJ2-1	TRBV6-5	TRBD2	NA	TGTGCCAGCAGTACTAGCGGGACCGATGAGCAGTTCTTC	CASSTSGTDEQFF
16	TRBJ2-2	TRBV19	NA	NA	TGTGCCAGTAGTATTTTAAAAATAGAGGGGCCCGGGGAGCTGTTTTTT	CASSILKIEGPGELFF
15	TRBJ2-5	TRBV4-1	TRBD2	NA	TGCGCCAGCAGCCGCCTTCTAGCGGGGGGGGAGACCCAGTACTTC	CASSRLLAGGETQYF
15	TRBJ1-4	TRBV7-8	NA	once	TGTGCCAGCAGCTCAAGAGGGGGGGATAATGAAAAACTGTTTTTT	CASSSRGGDNEKLFF
15	TRBJ1-6	TRBV10-3	TRBD1	few	TGTGCCATCAGTGAGGGGGACAGGGCGAATTCACCCCTCCACTTT	CAISEGDRANSPLHF